Sequencing of this T cell receptor beta chain was carried out in a study of blood T cells in healthy people across ages. Notes on the study in general: It was the long-lived donors that had more naive CD4+ cells and higher diversity than aged donors. Observed TCR beta diversity per million T cells went down as age went up. This fall followed a roughly linear course with age.

For this clonotype: Its antigen is not identified. Germline and junction disagree at one end, which may indicate a read error.

CDR3 length: 16 residues. Germline V CDR1 and CDR2: MRHNA, SNTAGT. A second PCR of about 7 to 11 cycles used a sample-barcoded 5' primer and a J-beta primer mix. Each CDR3 protein gets one entry after TCRdb re-called the 5' RACE reads with MiXCR. The sample carries about 970,000 distinct CDR3 sequences, roughly 51% recorded once. This rearrangement joins TRBV6-4 to TRBJ1-2; possibly TRBD1 for D (5 bases). The TCR comes from a woman aged 60-75 years in good health. The sample consisted of blood. CDR3 nucleotides: TGTGCCAGCAGTGGGGTAAATCCCGACGGGGACTATGGCTGCACCTTC. Translation gives CASSGVNPDGDYGCTF.